The clone carrying this TCR beta chain was observed a handful of times. What it recognizes is unknown. The data are from a study of T-cell memory formation after mild COVID-19. The study, taken as a whole, reports: Memory cells collected pre-infection included some clones that later responded, suggesting cross-reactive memory joined. Contracting clones localized mainly to CM and EM when CD4+ and mainly to EMRA when CD8+.

V shed 2 bases and J 5 bases; nucleotides not matched to a gene: 2. This CDR3 spans 15 amino acids. Germline V lookup: CDR1 MNHEY, CDR2 SVGEGT. 5'RACE primed from the constant segment yielded TCR alpha and TCR beta cDNA libraries bearing sample barcodes and UMIs. TCRdb re-analysed the 5' RACE reads in MiXCR, keeping a single row per CDR3 protein. This sample yields 300,000 to 400,000 distinct CDR3 sequences, of which roughly 15% are seen a single time; more than 20% belongs to the top ten. The chain carries TRBV6-2 or TRBV6-3 and TRBJ1-6, with 8 positions matching TRBD1. Sequenced sample: PBMCs or a T cell subset sorted from them (not recorded which). The clonotype was recovered from a man between 18 and 29 years old who had mild COVID-19 (a few samples of this study predate the infection). Cell type and time point are not known. As DNA, the CDR3 is TGTGCCAGCAGTTACGCGGACAGGGATAATTCACCCCTCCACTTT. Protein: CASSYADRDNSPLHF.